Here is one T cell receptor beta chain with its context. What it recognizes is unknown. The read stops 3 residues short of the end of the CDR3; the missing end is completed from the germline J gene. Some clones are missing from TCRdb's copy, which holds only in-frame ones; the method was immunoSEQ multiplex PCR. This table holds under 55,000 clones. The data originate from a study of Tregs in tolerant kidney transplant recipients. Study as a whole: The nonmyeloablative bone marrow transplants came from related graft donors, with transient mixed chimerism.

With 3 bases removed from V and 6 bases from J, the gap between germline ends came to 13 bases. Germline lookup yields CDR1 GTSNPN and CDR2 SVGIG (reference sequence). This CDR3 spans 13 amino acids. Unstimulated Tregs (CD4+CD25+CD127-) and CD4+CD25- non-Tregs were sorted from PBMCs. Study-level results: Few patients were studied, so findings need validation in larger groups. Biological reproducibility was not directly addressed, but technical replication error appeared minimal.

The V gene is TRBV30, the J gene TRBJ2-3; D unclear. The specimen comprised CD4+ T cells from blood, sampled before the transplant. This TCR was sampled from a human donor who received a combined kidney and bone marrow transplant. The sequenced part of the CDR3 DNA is TGTGCCTGGAGCAGAACACGTCCGGATACG. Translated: CAWSRTRPDT. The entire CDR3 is CAWSRTRPDTQYF.